A selection of T cell receptor beta chains follows, all from one sample in a study of regulatory T cells in long-lasting Graves disease. TCRdb itself ran the multiplex PCR reads through MiXCR, one entry per CDR3 protein. The repertoire holds just over 600,000 distinct CDR3 sequences, approximately 15% seen once, with under 20% in the top ten. Another study also made use of these data, one on T cells in Graves' hyperthyroidism and ophthalmopathy.

The sample was peripheral blood mononuclear cells (PBMCs), taken at new diagnosis, from a patient treated with antithyroid drugs. Source of these receptors: a woman in her twenties or thirties with Graves disease. Each CDR3 is given with its conserved first and last residue. The order of the fields is J gene, D gene, V gene, clone size, CDR3 protein, CDR3 DNA. A D gene is named only where the DNA matches it firmly. Expanded clones get a size class; other rows say once, few or many, or leave the size out.

J: TRBJ2-7; D: TRBD2; V: TRBV20-1; size: many; CDR3: CSARLGGRHSYEQYF; DNA: TGCAGTGCTAGGCTGGGCGGGAGGCACTCCTACGAGCAGTACTTC
J: TRBJ2-1; D: .; V: TRBV10-3; size: .; CDR3: CAISPGGDEQFF; DNA: TGTGCCATCTCTCCGGGTGGGGATGAGCAGTTCTTC
J: TRBJ1-2; D: .; V: TRBV7-3; size: once; CDR3: CASSRPGRNLYGYTF; DNA: TGTGCCAGCAGCCGGCCGGGGCGTAACCTCTATGGCTACACCTTC
J: TRBJ2-1; D: TRBD1; V: TRBV28; size: .; CDR3: CASSQQGYYNEQFF; DNA: TGTGCCAGCAGCCAACAGGGGTATTACAATGAGCAGTTCTTC
J: TRBJ2-2; D: .; V: TRBV2; size: many; CDR3: CASSEGGANTGELFF; DNA: TGTGCCAGCAGTGAGGGCGGGGCGAACACCGGGGAGCTGTTTTTT
J: TRBJ1-1; D: .; V: TRBV9; size: many; CDR3: CASSEGTVNTEAFF; DNA: TGTGCCAGCAGCGAGGGGACCGTGAACACTGAAGCTTTCTTT
J: TRBJ1-4; D: .; V: TRBV5-1; size: few; CDR3: CASSSEDEKLFF; DNA: TGCGCCAGCAGTTCGGAAGACGAAAAACTGTTTTTT
J: TRBJ1-1; D: .; V: TRBV20-1; size: few; CDR3: CSARDDKNRINTEAFF; DNA: TGCAGTGCTAGAGATGACAAGAATAGGATAAACACTGAAGCTTTCTTT
J: TRBJ1-5; D: TRBD1; V: TRBV30; size: many; CDR3: CAWREGQGGQPQHF; DNA: TGTGCCTGGCGGGAGGGGCAGGGGGGCCAGCCCCAGCATTTT
J: TRBJ2-5; D: .; V: TRBV2; size: many; CDR3: CASDTQGGRYF; DNA: TGTGCCAGCGATACCCAGGGAGGTCGGTACTTC
J: TRBJ2-1; D: .; V: TRBV28; size: many; CDR3: CASSSTGTSYNEQFF; DNA: TGTGCCAGCAGCTCGACAGGTACCTCCTACAATGAGCAGTTCTTC
J: TRBJ2-3; D: .; V: TRBV12-3/TRBV12-4; size: few; CDR3: CATSGTLTASDTQYF; DNA: TGTGCCACCTCCGGGACTCTGACCGCCTCAGATACGCAGTATTTT
J: TRBJ2-7; D: .; V: TRBV20-1; size: .; CDR3: CSARVKGRAYEQYF; DNA: TGCAGTGCTAGAGTAAAAGGGCGCGCTTACGAGCAGTACTTC
J: TRBJ2-7; D: .; V: TRBV19; size: .; CDR3: CASSIYPSYEQYF; DNA: TGTGCCAGTAGTATCTACCCCTCCTACGAGCAGTACTTC
J: TRBJ2-3; D: TRBD2; V: TRBV20-1; size: few; CDR3: CSARVGTSPDFLPPDTQYF; DNA: TGCAGTGCTAGAGTTGGGACTAGTCCTGACTTCCTCCCCCCAGATACGCAGTATTTT
J: TRBJ2-1; D: TRBD2; V: TRBV15; size: few; CDR3: CATSRDRGGEGNEQFF; DNA: TGTGCCACCAGCAGAGACCGGGGGGGTGAGGGTAATGAGCAGTTCTTC
J: TRBJ2-2; D: TRBD2; V: TRBV7-9; size: many; CDR3: CASSSTGLAGTGELFF; DNA: TGTGCCAGCAGCTCCACCGGACTAGCGGGCACCGGGGAGCTGTTTTTT
J: TRBJ1-2; D: TRBD1; V: TRBV5-1; size: .; CDR3: CASSRGTGGANYGYTF; DNA: TGCGCCAGCAGCCGCGGGACAGGGGGCGCGAACTATGGCTACACCTTC
J: TRBJ1-1; D: .; V: TRBV5-1; size: many; CDR3: CASGLGTVDTEAFF; DNA: TGCGCCAGCGGGCTCGGGACCGTAGACACTGAAGCTTTCTTT
J: TRBJ1-1; D: .; V: TRBV20-1; size: many; CDR3: CSARDRVAVAEAFF; DNA: TGCAGTGCTAGAGATCGGGTAGCGGTCGCTGAAGCTTTCTTT
J: TRBJ2-7; D: TRBD2; V: TRBV20-1; size: .; CDR3: CSAAGTRGEQYF; DNA: TGCAGTGCCGCCGGGACTAGAGGGGAGCAGTACTTC
J: TRBJ1-6; D: .; V: TRBV25-1; size: .; CDR3: CASHPGGSNSPLHF; DNA: TGTGCCAGTCACCCGGGGGGGAGTAATTCACCCCTCCACTTT
J: TRBJ2-5; D: TRBD2; V: TRBV12-3/TRBV12-4; size: .; CDR3: CASSRTSGEETQYF; DNA: TGTGCCAGCAGTCGGACTAGCGGAGAAGAGACCCAGTACTTC
J: TRBJ1-1; D: .; V: TRBV7-9; size: many; CDR3: CASSFHDDRITEAFF; DNA: TGTGCCAGCAGCTTCCACGACGACAGGATCACTGAAGCTTTCTTT
J: TRBJ2-5; D: .; V: TRBV7-2; size: .; CDR3: CASSLAMETQYF; DNA: TGTGCCAGCAGCTTAGCAATGGAGACCCAGTACTTC
J: TRBJ1-5; D: TRBD1; V: TRBV7-2; size: many; CDR3: CASRPGGQEVLQPQHF; DNA: TGTGCCAGCAGACCTGGGGGACAGGAGGTTTTACAGCCCCAGCATTTT
J: TRBJ2-7; D: .; V: TRBV11-3; size: .; CDR3: CASSAGEYYEQYF; DNA: TGTGCCAGCAGCGCAGGGGAGTATTACGAGCAGTACTTC
J: TRBJ2-7; D: TRBD2; V: TRBV27; size: few; CDR3: CASSRNIAGGTYEQYF; DNA: TGTGCCAGCAGTCGAAATATAGCGGGAGGGACCTACGAGCAGTACTTC
J: TRBJ2-4; D: .; V: TRBV28; size: many; CDR3: CASSLWGTGLGFIQYF; DNA: TGTGCCAGCAGTTTGTGGGGAACAGGGTTGGGATTCATTCAGTACTTC
J: TRBJ1-6; D: TRBD1; V: TRBV6-1; size: many; CDR3: CASSGTGGGKNSPLHF; DNA: TGTGCCAGCAGTGGGACAGGGGGAGGGAAGAATTCACCCCTCCACTTT
J: TRBJ2-1; D: TRBD2; V: TRBV5-1; size: few; CDR3: CASSSESGSSYNEQFF; DNA: TGCGCCAGCAGCTCCGAAAGCGGGAGCTCCTACAATGAGCAGTTCTTC
J: TRBJ1-1; D: .; V: TRBV6-1; size: .; CDR3: CASTRDGYTEAFF; DNA: TGTGCCAGCACCAGGGACGGCTACACTGAAGCTTTCTTT
J: TRBJ2-1; D: TRBD2; V: TRBV6-5; size: many; CDR3: CASSWTSGRIGEQFF; DNA: TGTGCCAGCAGTTGGACTAGCGGGAGGATCGGTGAGCAGTTCTTC
J: TRBJ2-7; D: .; V: TRBV12-3/TRBV12-4; size: many; CDR3: CASSLVRGNYEQYF; DNA: TGTGCCAGCAGTTTGGTACGGGGAAACTACGAGCAGTACTTC
J: TRBJ1-3; D: .; V: TRBV9; size: .; CDR3: CASSVFKRGATGNTIYF; DNA: TGTGCCAGCAGCGTATTCAAGAGGGGGGCTACTGGAAACACCATATATTTT
J: TRBJ2-1; D: .; V: TRBV6-5; size: few; CDR3: CASSYSSQASSYNEQFF; DNA: TGTGCCAGCAGTTACTCTTCCCAGGCTAGCTCCTACAATGAGCAGTTCTTC
J: TRBJ2-7; D: .; V: TRBV12-3/TRBV12-4; size: .; CDR3: CASSGRDWGKYEQYF; DNA: TGTGCCAGCAGCGGCCGGGACTGGGGGAAGTACGAGCAGTACTTC
J: TRBJ2-7; D: .; V: TRBV2; size: many; CDR3: CASSDPTRASYEQYF; DNA: TGTGCCAGCAGTGACCCAACAAGGGCTTCCTACGAGCAGTACTTC
J: TRBJ2-1; D: TRBD1; V: TRBV6-1; size: many; CDR3: CASSPALAGGHDEQFF; DNA: TGTGCCAGCAGTCCTGCGTTGGCAGGGGGTCACGATGAGCAGTTCTTC
J: TRBJ2-3; D: TRBD1; V: TRBV30; size: many; CDR3: CAWTRRGLTTDTQYF; DNA: TGTGCCTGGACGCGCAGGGGGCTTACCACAGATACGCAGTATTTT
J: TRBJ2-7; D: TRBD2; V: TRBV7-9; size: many; CDR3: CASSLIQGGYEQYF; DNA: TGTGCCAGCAGCTTAATCCAGGGAGGGTACGAGCAGTACTTC
J: TRBJ1-1; D: .; V: TRBV29-1; size: few; CDR3: CSVEDQPYEAFF; DNA: TGCAGCGTTGAAGACCAACCCTACGAAGCTTTCTTT
J: TRBJ1-1; D: .; V: TRBV5-6; size: .; CDR3: CASSWGPGEAFF; DNA: TGTGCCAGCAGCTGGGGGCCAGGCGAAGCTTTCTTT
J: TRBJ2-1; D: .; V: TRBV6-1; size: many; CDR3: CARDPLRRVYNEQFF; DNA: TGTGCCCGGGACCCACTTCGAAGGGTCTACAATGAGCAGTTCTTC
J: TRBJ2-7; D: .; V: TRBV7-3; size: many; CDR3: CASSLSRDNEQYF; DNA: TGTGCCAGCAGCTTATCCAGGGACAACGAGCAGTACTTC
J: TRBJ2-3; D: .; V: TRBV9; size: many; CDR3: CASSRSGPSTDTQYF; DNA: TGTGCCAGCAGCCGAAGCGGCCCTAGCACAGATACGCAGTATTTT
J: TRBJ2-3; D: .; V: TRBV2; size: few; CDR3: CASSRAGGTDTQYF; DNA: TGTGCCAGCAGTCGGGCAGGGGGCACAGATACGCAGTATTTT
J: TRBJ1-4; D: TRBD1; V: TRBV6-9; size: .; CDR3: CASSYLGDREAGNEKLFF; DNA: TGTGCCAGCAGTTACCTAGGGGACAGGGAAGCCGGTAATGAAAAACTGTTTTTT
J: TRBJ1-6; D: .; V: TRBV6-2/TRBV6-3; size: few; CDR3: CASSFRVEAPLHF; DNA: TGTGCCAGCAGTTTCAGGGTAGAGGCACCCCTCCACTTT
J: TRBJ2-3; D: .; V: TRBV11-3; size: .; CDR3: CVSSLGAGGFTDTQYF; DNA: TGTGTCAGCAGCTTAGGAGCAGGCGGCTTCACAGATACGCAGTATTTT
J: TRBJ1-2; D: .; V: TRBV18; size: .; CDR3: CASSSGTDSTNYGYTF; DNA: TGTGCCAGCTCATCCGGGACGGACTCTACTAACTATGGCTACACCTTC
J: TRBJ2-1; D: TRBD2; V: TRBV24-1; size: .; CDR3: CATGTSGNNEQFF; DNA: TGTGCCACTGGGACTAGCGGGAACAATGAGCAGTTCTTC